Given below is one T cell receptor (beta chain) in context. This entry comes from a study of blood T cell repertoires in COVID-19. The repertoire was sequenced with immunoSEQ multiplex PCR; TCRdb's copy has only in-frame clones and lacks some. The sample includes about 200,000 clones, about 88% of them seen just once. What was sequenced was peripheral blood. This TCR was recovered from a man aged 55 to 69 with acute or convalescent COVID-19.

Here the CDR3 DNA reads TGTGCCAGCACCAGGGACAGACAATACGAGCAGTACTTC. This sequence encodes CASTRDRQYEQYF. The rearrangement links TRBV6-5 to TRBJ2-7; TRBD1 matches at 7 bases. This CDR3 spans 13 amino acids. After removal of 7 bases from V and 4 bases from J, the junction contained 7 bases not matched to a gene. The V gene's germline CDR1 is MNHEY and CDR2 SVGAGI.